This T cell receptor (beta chain) was obtained from a study of blood T cell repertoires in COVID-19 (dated by TCRdb to 2019 to 2021). Notes on the research overall: Samples from collaborators originated in the United States, Italy and Spain and spanned both the acute and convalescent phases of COVID-19. A freely available public database, intended as a resource for researchers studying the immune response to SARS-CoV-2, is where the repertoires were released. HLA class I and class II types, where available, came from metadata supplied by the sample provider rather than from assay-based typing. The samples were drawn from two sources: the first 160 participants of the ongoing ImmuneRACE study, and approximately 1,300 subjects contributed by 6 global collaborators. Sample metadata almost always included a de-identified subject ID, COVID-19 status, age in years and sex. The dataset comprised deeply sampled blood TCRbeta repertoires from subjects exposed to, actively infected with, or recovered from COVID-19. The prospective study material was composed of cDNA or gDNA derived from T cells, B-cell-depleted T cells, or PBMCs. What the research found in general, with its limitations: How much clinical and demographic metadata was included differed by source and by participant, and the metadata was provided uncurated.

This clone was seen a few times. What this receptor recognizes is not known. Qualities for individual bases were not recorded, and no much larger clone is one base off. The germline V gene (reference sequence) yields MNHEY for CDR1 and SMNVEV for CDR2. The CDR3 holds 14 amino acids from the cysteine to the phenylalanine. This entry keeps only the CDR3 DNA: 42 bases, framed from base 1. Deletion took 5 bases off V and 5 bases off J, with a span of 13 bases between the germline ends. At one collaborating source in Seattle, patients were enrolled during active infection and were followed longitudinally through the course of disease. Whole blood was collected in K2EDTA tubes by collaborating institutions according to the institutions' own protocols. For TCRbeta analysis, collaborator samples were shipped as frozen whole blood, as isolated PBMCs, or as DNA extracted from either sample type. TCRbeta CDR3 regions were amplified from genomic DNA by means of the immunoSEQ Assay, a bias-controlled multiplex PCR. On the study's bioinformatics: Nucleated cell counts per sample were estimated from amplification of reference gene primers within the assay. Sequence reads were collapsed and filtered to measure the absolute abundance of every unique TCRbeta CDR3 rearrangement. For each sample, productive Simpson clonality was calculated as the square root of Simpson's diversity index over productive rearrangements. TCRdb holds this immuneACCESS table with in-frame rearrangements only. Some clones are missing; in checked studies, unresolved V genes explain under half, and the rest has no known cause. That table supplies the V and J calls and clone size; D and trimming were determined from the DNA. The sample table holds 150,000 to 200,000 clones, of which over 65% were seen once. The top ten constitute about 20% of the sample.

The rearranged segments are TRBV27 and TRBJ1-5, and perhaps TRBD1 as D gene, on 5 matching bases. This TCR derives from a person aged 70 to 85 with COVID-19, enrolled during active disease. The sample taken for sequencing was peripheral blood. The sequenced DNA: TGTGCCAGCAGTCCCAGGGAGGAGTATCAGCCCCAGCATTTT. This yields the protein CASSPREEYQPQHF.